A single sample is the source of the 25 T cell receptor beta chains below, sequenced in a study of radiation and T cells in renal cell carcinoma. Generated by immunoSEQ multiplex PCR, the TCRdb table keeps only in-frame clones and is missing some. Altogether about 59,000 clones are present, 65% to 85% being singletons, with the ten largest covering 7.3%. Described time point: baseline pretreatment blood. Treatment specified: 15 Gy SBRT to primary tumor, nephrectomy 4 weeks later. This sample comprised blood, obtained from a patient whose treatment included radiotherapy and nephrectomy. The receptors were gathered from a man aged 55 to 70 with renal cell carcinoma.

This clone was seen once. The chain recombines TRBV10-1 with TRBJ1-6; no reliable D call. The CDR3 is 13 residues long. The V gene lost 3 bases and the J gene lost 12 bases, with 12 bases spanning the gap. Germline V gene data show CDR1 as WNHNN and CDR2 as SYGVQD (reference sequence). CDR3 protein: CASSDTGTGPLHF. DNA for the CDR3: TGCGCCAGCAGTGACACCGGAACGGGACCCCTCCACTTT.

This clone turned up a few times. The chain is built from TRBV7-9 and TRBJ1-1; D not certain. The V and J ends lost 1 base and 7 bases respectively, with 4 bases between them. Germline V lookup: CDR1 SEHNR, CDR2 FQNEAQ (reference sequence). The CDR3 length is 11 residues. Here the CDR3 DNA reads TGTGCCAGCAGCTTAGAGGGTGAAGCTTTCTTT. Protein sequence: CASSLEGEAFF.

V is TRBV7-9 and J is TRBJ2-7, with D possibly matching TRBD1 (5 bases). The V end was cut by 6 bases, the J end by 7 bases, with 22 bases between. The CDR3 extends over 15 amino acids. The germline gives CDR1 SEHNR, CDR2 FQNEAQ (reference sequence). In DNA, the CDR3 is TGTGCCAGCAGATACCATGAGAGTACAGGCGGAGAGCAGTACTTC. Translating gives CASRYHESTGGEQYF.

This chain connects TRBV4-3 to TRBJ2-1; 8 bases agree with TRBD1. Germline trimming cut 4 bases from V and 6 bases from J; bases unmatched to any gene: 5. The CDR3 has 14 residues. Germline assignment: CDR1 LGHNA and CDR2 YSLEER. In nucleotides, the CDR3 is TGCGCCAGCAGCCTTGCGGACAGGGCCAATGAGCAGTTCTTC. This codes for CASSLADRANEQFF.

This chain uses TRBV5-1 with TRBJ2-2; possible D gene TRBD1, 6 bases. Germline CDR1 is SGHRS and CDR2 is YFSETQ. V gave up 3 bases and J gave up 3 bases, with 9 bases separating them. The CDR3 is 14 amino acids. In nucleotides, the CDR3 is TGCGCCAGCAGCTCCGGGACATACACCGGGGAGCTGTTTTTT. This encodes CASSSGTYTGELFF.

The rearrangement uses TRBV18 and TRBJ2-3; no firm D call. Trimming removed 2 bases from V and 2 bases from J, with 8 bases in between. The CDR3 spans 14 residues. Per the germline V gene, CDR1 is KGHSH and CDR2 is LQKENI. CDR3 sequence: CASSPAGHTDTQYF. Here the CDR3 DNA reads TGTGCCAGCTCACCAGCTGGGCACACAGATACGCAGTATTTT.

V is TRBV19 and J is TRBJ1-6, with TRBD1 matching over 9 bases. V was clipped by 6 bases and J by 6 bases; unmatched bases: 9. The germline CDR1 and CDR2 sequences are LNHDA and SQIVND (reference sequence). The CDR3 runs 16 residues. CDR3 sequence: CASSILQGAFNSPLHF. The CDR3 DNA reads as TGTGCCAGTAGCATTCTACAGGGGGCCTTTAATTCACCCCTCCACTTT.

The V and J genes are TRBV4-3 and TRBJ1-1; D is perhaps TRBD1 (6 bases). The CDR3 extends over 13 amino acids. Trimming cost V 4 bases and J 4 bases, with 10 bases left between them. Germline CDR1 and CDR2: LGHNA and YSLEER. The CDR3 coding sequence is TGCGCCAGCAGCCCCCAGGGGAGCACTGAAGCTTTCTTT. Its translation: CASSPQGSTEAFF.

This clone was observed a few times. The chain employs TRBV6-5 and TRBJ2-5, with 12 bases fitting TRBD2. This CDR3 has 15 amino acids. Germline V gives CDR1 MNHEY, CDR2 SVGAGI. The trim removed 7 bases at V and 4 bases at J, leaving 7 bases unmatched. CDR3 residues: CASTLAGGLGETQYF. The CDR3 DNA reads as TGTGCCAGCACCCTAGCGGGGGGGCTTGGAGAGACCCAGTACTTC.

This clone appeared a few times. The chain combines TRBV4-3 with TRBJ2-3, with 9 bases matching TRBD2. Germline trimming cut 8 bases from V and 6 bases from J; bases unmatched to any gene: 12. CDR1 and CDR2 (germline): LGHNA, YSLEER. The CDR3 sequence is 15 residues long. This CDR3 is CASSRVAGDADTQYF. CDR3 nucleotides: TGCGCCAGCTCCCGAGTAGCGGGGGATGCGGATACGCAGTATTTT.

The chain is built from TRBV6-4 and TRBJ2-6, with 8 bases matching TRBD1. The CDR3 runs to 15 residues. Germline trimming cut 4 bases from V and 3 bases from J; bases unmatched to any gene: 2. CDR1 and CDR2 (germline): MRHNA, SNTAGT. In nucleotides, the CDR3 is TGTGCCAGCAGTGGGACAGGGATTGGGGCCAACGTCCTGACTTTC. Translated: CASSGTGIGANVLTF.

The chain has TRBV7-8 and TRBJ2-7; D is perhaps TRBD1 or TRBD2 (6 bases each). The CDR3 sequence is 9 residues long. In germline, CDR1 is SGHVS, CDR2 FQNEAQ. The ends were cut back, 8 bases at V and 13 bases at J, with 12 bases in the middle. CDR3 bases: TGTGCCAGCCTAGGGGGGTACTACGTC. Translation gives CASLGGYYV.

The chain links TRBV6-1 to TRBJ2-2; 9 positions agree with TRBD2. V lost 4 bases, J lost 0 bases, and 6 bases stayed unmatched. This CDR3 contains 17 residues. Germline V lookup: CDR1 MNHNS, CDR2 SASEGT. CDR3 sequence: CASSVLAGRSNTGELFF. CDR3 nucleotide sequence: TGTGCCAGCAGTGTACTAGCGGGCCGATCGAACACCGGGGAGCTGTTTTTT.

Only a few counts were recorded for this clone. V is TRBV7-9 and J is TRBJ2-7; 8 bases are shared with TRBD1. The CDR3 extends over 12 amino acids. Germline CDR1 SEHNR, CDR2 FQNEAQ (reference sequence). Unmatched junction bases numbered 2, after V lost 5 bases and J lost 5 bases. CDR3 protein: CASSETGDEQYF. The DNA for the CDR3 is TGTGCCAGCAGCGAGACAGGGGACGAGCAGTACTTC.

The chain links TRBV5-4 to TRBJ2-3; 14 nucleotides agree with TRBD2. Germline assignment: CDR1 SGHNT and CDR2 YYREEE (reference sequence). This CDR3 contains 19 residues. The V gene end was trimmed by 3 bases and the J gene end by 0 bases; junction bases not matched to a gene: 9. The CDR3 DNA sequence: TGTGCCAGCAGCTCGAGAGGACTAGCGGGGGGCTTTAGCACAGATACGCAGTATTTT. It yields the protein CASSSRGLAGGFSTDTQYF.

The chain is built from TRBV7-6 and TRBJ2-7, with 9 bases identical to TRBD1. The CDR3 covers 14 residues. Germline assignment: CDR1 SGHVS and CDR2 FNYEAQ. V lost 4 bases to trimming and J lost 7 bases; unmatched junction nucleotides: 8. The CDR3, as DNA: TGTGCCAGCAGCTCACAGGGGGCGGCGGGGGAGCAGTACTTC. Amino acids: CASSSQGAAGEQYF.

The chain couples TRBV30 to TRBJ1-4, with D hard to call. Germline loops: CDR1 GTSNPN, CDR2 SVGIG (reference sequence). This CDR3 region has 11 residues. With 2 bases removed from V and 8 bases from J, the gap between germline ends came to 6 bases. CDR3 in amino acids: CAWSPGEKLFF. The CDR3 DNA sequence: TGTGCCTGGAGTCCCGGGGAAAAACTGTTTTTT.

The chain employs TRBV9 and TRBJ2-4; the match to TRBD1 covers 8 bases. Germline CDR1 and CDR2: SGDLS and YYNGEE. J lost 0 bases, V lost 4 bases, and 15 bases had no gene match. The CDR3 runs to 19 residues. This chain's CDR3 is CASSRLGQGNPLAKNIQYF. For the CDR3, the DNA is TGTGCCAGCAGCAGACTAGGACAGGGAAATCCGTTAGCCAAAAACATTCAGTACTTC.

The chain links TRBV7-8 to TRBJ1-2; 10 nucleotides align to TRBD1. This CDR3 comprises 17 residues. The V gene end was trimmed by 5 bases and the J gene end by 7 bases; junction bases not matched to a gene: 16. Germline V gene sequence: CDR1 SGHVS, CDR2 FQNEAQ. The CDR3 reads CASSLRGPGTGEGGYTF. As DNA, the CDR3 is TGTGCCAGCAGCCTCCGGGGTCCCGGGACAGGGGAAGGTGGCTACACCTTC.

The table lists this clone with a few counts. CDR3 protein: CASSNGRFGNSPLHF. In DNA, the CDR3 is TGTGCCAGCAGCAATGGCAGGTTTGGGAATTCACCCCTCCACTTT. This rearrangement joins TRBV21-1 to TRBJ1-6; the D call in the table, TRBD1, was not verified against the DNA. TRBV21-1 is given as a pseudogene. The CDR3 covers 15 residues.

This chain joins TRBV10-1 and TRBJ2-6; no firm D call. V dropped 0 bases and J dropped 4 bases, with 1 base sitting between them. This CDR3 is 13 amino acids long. Germline V lookup: CDR1 WNHNN, CDR2 SYGVQD (reference sequence). CDR3 loop: CASSESGANVLTF. The CDR3 coding sequence is TGCGCCAGCAGTGAGTCGGGGGCCAACGTCCTGACTTTC.

The V gene is TRBV7-9, the J gene TRBJ1-4; a possible D gene is TRBD1 (5 bases). Trimming took off 5 bases at V and 0 bases at J, with 19 bases between the two ends. The CDR3 has 18 amino acids. Germline V gene sequence: CDR1 SEHNR, CDR2 FQNEAQ (reference sequence). CDR3: CASSRSPGLRATNEKLFF. CDR3 nucleotide sequence: TGTGCCAGCAGCCGATCTCCGGGACTACGCGCAACTAATGAAAAACTGTTTTTT. Together with reference TRBV7-9 and TRBJ1-4, the CDR3 gives the full variable domain: DTGVSQNPRHKITKRGQNVTFRCDPISEHNRLYWYRQTLGQGPEFLTYFQNEAQLEKSRLLSDRFSAERPKGSFSTLEIQRTEQGDSAMYLCASSRSPGLRATNEKLFFGSGTQLSVL.

By frequency in the sample, this clone is large. This sequence joins TRBV6-1 and TRBJ2-6, with D possibly being TRBD1 (5 bases). In germline, CDR1 is MNHNS, CDR2 SASEGT. Trimming left V 1 base short and J 4 bases short, with 11 bases between. There are 16 residues in the CDR3. CDR3 nucleotide sequence: TGTGCCAGCAGTGAAGACTGGGGCCCCGGGGCCAACGTCCTGACTTTC. Amino acids: CASSEDWGPGANVLTF.

The chain carries TRBV7-9 and TRBJ1-2; the match to TRBD1 covers 8 bases. This CDR3 contains 14 residues. From germline, CDR1 is SEHNR and CDR2 FQNEAQ (reference sequence). Germline trimming cut 6 bases from V and 3 bases from J; bases unmatched to any gene: 6. DNA of the CDR3: TGTGCCAGCAGTTCGGCGGGACAGGACTATGGCTACACCTTC. This translates into CASSSAGQDYGYTF.

The rearrangement uses TRBV4-3 and TRBJ2-1, with 9 bases lining up with TRBD1. The J segment lost 10 bases and the V segment lost 1 base, leaving 8 bases of the junction unmatched. Germline assignment: CDR1 LGHNA and CDR2 YSLEER. The CDR3 contains 15 residues. The CDR3 loop is CASSQGSAGTGEQFF. In DNA, the CDR3 is TGCGCCAGCAGCCAAGGAAGTGCCGGGACAGGGGAGCAGTTCTTC.